The T cell receptor (beta chain) under discussion was sequenced for a study of shared clonotypes between healthy human individuals. Study outcomes and limitations: Four donors shared approximately 5% of their naive CD4 clonotypes. Collection of samples was limited to blood; tissue repertoires likely differ.

To note about this clone: What it recognizes is unknown.

The V gene end was trimmed by 0 bases and the J gene end by 3 bases; junction bases not matched to a gene: 0. Germline V CDR1 and CDR2: SGHTS, YDEGEE. CDR3 size: 14 residues. The method was immunoSEQ multiplex PCR; TCRdb's version includes in-frame clones alone and lacks a portion of them. The sample holds about 380,000 clones, approximately 97% seen once. The sequenced material came from memory CD8+ T cells sorted from blood. Subset defined: CD45RO+ cells pooled with CCR7-negative TemRA cells. This clonotype originated in a man under 40 in good health. The chain employs TRBV5-8 and TRBJ2-3, with TRBD2 identical over 8 bases. CDR3 in amino acids: CASSLAGGTDTQYF. The CDR3 region has the DNA TGTGCCAGCAGCTTGGCGGGAGGGACAGATACGCAGTATTTT. Together with reference TRBV5-8 and TRBJ2-3, the CDR3 gives the full variable domain: EAGVTQSPTHLIKTRGQQATLRCSPISGHTSVYWYQQALGLGLQFLLWYDEGEERNRGNFPPRFSGRQFPNYSSELNVNALELEDSALYLCASSLAGGTDTQYFGPGTRLTVL.